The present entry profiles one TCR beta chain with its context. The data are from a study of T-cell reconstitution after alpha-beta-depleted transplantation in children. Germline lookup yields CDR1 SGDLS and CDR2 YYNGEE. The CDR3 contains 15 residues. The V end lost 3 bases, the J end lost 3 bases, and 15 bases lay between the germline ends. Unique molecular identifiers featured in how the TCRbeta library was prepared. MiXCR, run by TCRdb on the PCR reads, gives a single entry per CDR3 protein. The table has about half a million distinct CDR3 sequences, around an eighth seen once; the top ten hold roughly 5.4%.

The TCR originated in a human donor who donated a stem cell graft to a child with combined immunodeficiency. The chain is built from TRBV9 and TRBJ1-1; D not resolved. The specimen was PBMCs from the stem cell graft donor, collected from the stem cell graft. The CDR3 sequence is CASSGDWAGDTEAFF. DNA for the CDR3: TGTGCCAGCAGCGGAGACTGGGCCGGAGACACTGAAGCTTTCTTT.